This T cell receptor (beta chain) was documented in a study of CD8+ T cells in alopecia areata. As for the study in general: The drug, tofacitinib, lasted 6 to 18 months, followed by 6 months off drug.

RNA, once extracted, was reverse transcribed into cDNA for use as the sequencing template. Assay used: immunoSEQ multiplex PCR; TCRdb lists only in-frame clones, some missing. Here the sample spans 180,000 or so clones, 58% being singletons. The study, taken as a whole, reports: Numerous expanded lesional clones remained in scalp and blood during tofacitinib. Lesional scalp displayed greater clonality than normal scalp, most notably in alopecia totalis/universalis.

A note on this clone: No antigen is known for it.

Treatment here: oral pan-JAK inhibitor, 5-10 mg twice daily. Investigators sorted PBMCs to obtain both CD4+ and CD8+ T cells. The length of the CDR3 is 13 residues. The germline V and J ends were trimmed by 3 bases and 1 base, with 7 bases remaining between them. Germline assignment: CDR1 SGHDT and CDR2 YYEEEE. Here the sequenced sample was CD4+ T cells sorted from blood, taken at week 24, from a patient treated with tofacitinib. The chain carries TRBV5-6 and TRBJ1-1; the D is unclear. The clonotype was recovered from a human donor with alopecia areata. This CDR3 is CASSSARNTEAFF. The CDR3, as DNA: TGTGCCAGCAGCTCAGCTCGGAACACTGAAGCTTTCTTT.